This TCR beta chain originates from a study of blood T cell repertoires in COVID-19. Whole-study context: Sample material is recorded as cDNA or gDNA derived from T cells, B-cell-depleted T cells, or PBMCs.

Germline CDR1 and CDR2: MNHEY and SVGAGI. There are 15 residues in the CDR3. The V gene lost 6 bases and the J gene lost 1 base, with 15 bases spanning the gap. Under the authors' procedure: Reference gene primer amplification in the assay estimated nucleated cell counts. The method was immunoSEQ multiplex PCR; TCRdb's version includes in-frame clones alone and lacks a portion of them. That table furnishes V, J and clone size, whereas the DNA furnished D and trimming. The sample consists of tens of thousands of clones, 85% to 90% of them appearing once. This clonotype was sampled from a man aged 65 to 85 with acute or convalescent COVID-19. The rearrangement uses TRBV6-5 and TRBJ1-1; perhaps TRBD1 as D (5 bases). Sequenced input: peripheral blood. CDR3 DNA: TGTGCCAGCAGCACCACCTCGACAGCGAACACTGAAGCTTTCTTT. It yields the protein CASSTTSTANTEAFF.